This passage covers 2 T cell receptor beta chains from one sample sequenced in a study of blood T cell repertoires in COVID-19. Sequenced by immunoSEQ multiplex PCR; TCRdb stores in-frame clones only, minus some. Of about 95,000 clones in the sample, roughly nine tenths were seen once. The sequenced sample was peripheral blood. Every receptor here comes from a woman aged 70 to 79 with acute or convalescent COVID-19.

The sample holds one count of this clone. The chain links TRBV18 to TRBJ2-1, with 13 positions matching TRBD2. J gave up 7 bases and V 3 bases, and 3 bases lay outside the gene matches. The germline CDR1 and CDR2 sequences are KGHSH and LQKENI. The CDR3 spans 15 residues. CDR3 residues: CASSPGLAGVNEQFF. In DNA form, the CDR3 reads TGTGCCAGCTCACCCGGACTAGCGGGAGTGAATGAGCAGTTCTTC.

V and J are TRBV28 and TRBJ2-3; the match to TRBD2 covers 8 bases. Germline assignment: CDR1 MDHEN and CDR2 SYDVKM. The CDR3 has 15 residues. Trimming removed 3 bases from V and 8 bases from J; junction bases left unmatched: 10. The CDR3 DNA reads TGTGCCAGCAGTTTTCGGGGAAGCGGGAGTGGTACGCAGTATTTT. Translation gives CASSFRGSGSGTQYF. Full variable domain (remainder filled in from reference TRBV28 and TRBJ2-3): DVKVTQSSRYLVKRTGEKVFLECVQDMDHENMFWYRQDPGLGLRLIYFSYDVKMKEKGDIPEGYSVSREKKERFSLILESASTNQTSMYLCASSFRGSGSGTQYFGPGTRLTVL.